Presented here are 11 T cell receptor beta chains from one specimen sequenced in a study of control samples from healthy donors and cancer patients. Clones were sequenced by immunoSEQ multiplex PCR, and TCRdb holds only the in-frame ones, with some missing. Of 130,000 or so clones listed, 87% were seen once; the top ten hold around 8.7%. Sequenced input: blood. The source is a middle-aged man in good health.

The V gene is TRBV5-4, the J gene TRBJ1-6, with TRBD1 identical over 8 bases. V was pared by 4 bases and J by 9 bases, with 9 bases of the junction left unmatched. CDR1 is SGHNT and CDR2 is YYREEE in the germline V gene (reference sequence). This CDR3 is 15 amino acids long. The CDR3 bases are TGTGCCAGCAGCCAAGGACAGGGTATGAGTTCACCCCTCCACTTT. Its translation: CASSQGQGMSSPLHF.

This chain links TRBV19 with TRBJ2-7; 9 bases align to TRBD1. J lost 1 base, V lost 5 bases, and 9 bases had no gene match. The CDR3 is 16 residues long. Germline V gene sequence: CDR1 LNHDA, CDR2 SQIVND (reference sequence). The CDR3 sequence is CASSPPGGQGSYEQYF. CDR3 sequence (DNA): TGTGCCAGTAGTCCGCCTGGGGGACAGGGTTCCTACGAGCAGTACTTC. Complete variable domain (other parts from reference TRBV19 and TRBJ2-7): DGGITQSPKYLFRKEGQNVTLSCEQNLNHDAMYWYRQDPGQGLRLIYYSQIVNDFQKGDIAEGYSVSREKKESFPLTVTSAQKNPTAFYLCASSPPGGQGSYEQYFGPGTRLTVT.

This CDR3 reads CASSTGTGVGYTF. In nucleotides, the CDR3 is TGTGCCAGTAGTACCGGGACAGGGGTTGGCTACACCTTC. The V gene is TRBV19, the J gene TRBJ1-2; TRBD1 matches at 10 bases. The germline V gene has CDR1 LNHDA and CDR2 SQIVND (reference sequence). The CDR3 spans 13 residues. V trimming: 4 bases; J trimming: 7 bases; junction bases outside the gene matches: 3.

CDR3 protein: CASSPGQGSYEQYF. DNA for the CDR3: TGCGCCAGCAGTCCGGGACAGGGGTCCTACGAGCAGTACTTC. J is TRBJ2-7 and V is TRBV10-2; 10 bases match TRBD1. The CDR3 has 14 amino acids. Trimming removed 5 bases from V and 1 base from J; junction bases left unmatched: 2. Per germline, CDR1 WSHSY and CDR2 SAAADI.

The CDR3 DNA reads as TGTGCCAGCAGCTACCAAGGGAGGCCCCAGCATTTT. Its translation: CASSYQGRPQHF. The chain combines TRBV7-2 with TRBJ1-5; D remains ambiguous. Trimming removed 4 bases from V and 9 bases from J, with 10 bases in between. The length of the CDR3 is 12 residues. Per germline, CDR1 SGHTA and CDR2 FQGNSA.

The chain has TRBV12-5 and TRBJ2-7; possibly TRBD1 or TRBD2 for D (5 bases each). V was pared by 0 bases and J by 3 bases, with 12 bases between. This CDR3 has 15 amino acids. Germline V lookup: CDR1 LGHNT, CDR2 FRNRAP. The CDR3 DNA reads TGTGCTAGTGGTTTGGTACATAGTGGGGGCTACGAGCAGTACTTC. It yields the protein CASGLVHSGGYEQYF.

The chain carries TRBV18 and TRBJ1-5; a weak D match, TRBD1 (5 bases). The germline V gene encodes CDR1 KGHSH and CDR2 LQKENI. Trimming pared 2 bases from V and 4 bases from J, leaving 9 bases between. The CDR3 has 14 amino acids. As DNA, the CDR3 is TGTGCCAGCTCACCATCGGCAGGGAATCAGCCCCAGCATTTT. Protein sequence: CASSPSAGNQPQHF.

This clone was observed a few times. The rearrangement joins TRBV4-1 to TRBJ1-4; TRBD1 is a possible D gene (6 bases). There are 16 residues in the CDR3. V was shortened by 0 bases and J by 8 bases, with 16 bases between the two germline ends. Germline CDR1 reads MGHRA; CDR2 reads YSYEKL. CDR3 loop: CASSQEGTRGMEKLFF. The CDR3 DNA reads as TGCGCCAGCAGCCAAGAGGGGACAAGGGGAATGGAAAAACTGTTTTTT.

The genes are TRBV7-8 and TRBJ1-4; TRBD1 matches 8 bases. The V segment lost 5 bases and the J segment 5 bases; nucleotides outside the gene matches: 7. Per germline, CDR1 SGHVS and CDR2 FQNEAQ. This CDR3 is 15 amino acids long. The CDR3 spells CASSIRQGPNEKLFF. For the CDR3, the DNA is TGTGCCAGCAGCATAAGACAGGGGCCCAATGAAAAACTGTTTTTT.

This clone has a single count. The rearrangement uses TRBV28 and TRBJ2-7, with D possibly matching TRBD1 (6 bases). CDR3 length: 14 amino acids. V lost 4 bases and J 3 bases, leaving 13 bases between the germline ends. CDR1 is MDHEN and CDR2 is SYDVKM in the germline V gene. CDR3 sequence (DNA): TGTGCCAGCAGTTATAACAGGGAATTCTACGAGCAGTACTTC. Its protein product is CASSYNREFYEQYF.

Written as DNA, the CDR3 is TGCGCCAGCAGCTTGGCTCTACAGGGGGACACTGAAGCTTTCTTT. Its translation is CASSLALQGDTEAFF. The genes are TRBV5-1 and TRBJ1-1; 8 bases are a match to TRBD1. Per germline, CDR1 SGHRS and CDR2 YFSETQ. Losses at the gene ends were 0 bases for V and 3 bases for J; bases not matched to a gene: 4. This CDR3 has 15 residues.